A selection of T cell receptor beta chains follows, all from one sample in a study of cytomegalovirus exposure and HLA in healthy donors. Method: immunoSEQ multiplex PCR; TCRdb's copy keeps in-frame clones and lacks some. The sample has roughly 160,000 clones; 80% are singletons. The sequencing input was PBMCs. These receptors all stem from a man between 25 and 39 years old in good health and CMV-seronegative. Both conserved end residues are part of each CDR3. D genes are given only for firm matches. Where a row states a size, it is once, few, many or the class of an expanded clone; other rows omit it.

V gene,clone size,D gene,J gene,CDR3 DNA,CDR3 protein
TRBV5-1,few,TRBD1,TRBJ2-5,TGCGCCAGCAGCACGATGGGACAGGGAGGTGAGACCCAGTACTTC,CASSTMGQGGETQYF
TRBV28,NA,TRBD2,TRBJ2-7,TGTGCCAGCTCTGGACTAGCGGGAGGGAGGAGCTCCTACGAGCAGTACTTC,CASSGLAGGRSSYEQYF
TRBV4-1,NA,TRBD1,TRBJ2-7,TGCGCCAGCAGCCTATTTCCGGGACAGGGATACTACGAGCAGTACTTC,CASSLFPGQGYYEQYF
TRBV5-4,NA,NA,TRBJ2-3,TGTGCCAGCAGCTTGAAGCAGGGGCTGGATACGCAGTATTTT,CASSLKQGLDTQYF
TRBV9,NA,NA,TRBJ1-2,TGTGCCAGCAGCGTAGGACAGGACGATGGCTACACCTTC,CASSVGQDDGYTF
TRBV28,NA,TRBD1,TRBJ1-2,TGTGCCAGCAGTAACAGGGGTGGCTATGGCTACACCTTC,CASSNRGGYGYTF
TRBV5-4,NA,NA,TRBJ2-3,TGTGCCAGCAAAAACCCTGAGGGCCGCACAGATACGCAGTATTTT,CASKNPEGRTDTQYF
TRBV11-2,once,NA,TRBJ2-5,TGTGCCAGCGGCCATTCCGGGGAGACCCAGTACTTC,CASGHSGETQYF
TRBV9,NA,NA,TRBJ2-3,TGTGCCAGCAGCGTAGTGGTGGGGGCCGGAGATACGCAGTATTTT,CASSVVVGAGDTQYF
TRBV6-1,once,NA,TRBJ2-1,TGTGCCAGCAGTGAAGGGCTAGCCGAGCAGTTCTTC,CASSEGLAEQFF
TRBV15,NA,NA,TRBJ1-2,TGTGCCACCAGCGTCCGATCGGGCGGGAACTATGGCTACACCTTC,CATSVRSGGNYGYTF
TRBV30,once,NA,TRBJ1-2,TGTGCCTGGAGTCTGACAGGAATAGCTAACTATGGCTACACCTTC,CAWSLTGIANYGYTF
TRBV5-1,NA,TRBD2,TRBJ2-1,TGCGCCAGCAGCCTCCGACAATCTAGCGGAGCATACAATGAGCAGTTCTTC,CASSLRQSSGAYNEQFF
TRBV9,few,NA,TRBJ1-4,TGTGCCAGCAGCGGCCCACGAGGGACTAATGAAAAACTGTTTTTT,CASSGPRGTNEKLFF
TRBV6-5,NA,NA,TRBJ2-1,TGTGCCAGCAGTCCCCTTGGCCTTTCGGGTGAGCAGTTCTTC,CASSPLGLSGEQFF
TRBV29-1,NA,NA,TRBJ2-1,TGCAGCGTTCCAAACTGGTTCTCCTACAATGAGCAGTTCTTC,CSVPNWFSYNEQFF
TRBV29-1,NA,TRBD1,TRBJ1-2,TGCAGCGTCCGGGACAGGGATAACTATGGCTACACCTTC,CSVRDRDNYGYTF
TRBV13,NA,TRBD2,TRBJ2-3,TGTGCCAGCAGCTTAGGCCGGAGGCTAGCGGGGGGTAGCACATATACGCAGTATTTT,CASSLGRRLAGGSTYTQYF
TRBV27,NA,TRBD1,TRBJ1-2,TGTGCCAGCAGTTTAACACAGGGGGTTGGCTACACCTTC,CASSLTQGVGYTF
TRBV6-6,NA,NA,TRBJ1-2,TGTGCCAGCAGTTCCTGGACAGCGTCTAACTATGGCTACACCTTC,CASSSWTASNYGYTF
TRBV5-6,NA,TRBD1,TRBJ2-7,TGTGCCAGCAGCTTGGTGCTAGGGGGCCCCCGGCAGTACTTC,CASSLVLGGPRQYF
TRBV27,NA,NA,TRBJ1-5,TGTGCCAGCAGCTCATTAACACTTGGGAGGGATGGCAATCAGCCCCAGCATTTT,CASSSLTLGRDGNQPQHF
TRBV7-2,NA,TRBD2,TRBJ2-1,TGTGCCAGCAGCTTAAGGGGAGCGGGGGACTCGAGGGGGGATGAGCAGTTCTTC,CASSLRGAGDSRGDEQFF
TRBV5-4,NA,NA,TRBJ2-7,TGTGCCAGCAGCTTGGAGGTAGGGGCTGGCGAGCAGTACTTC,CASSLEVGAGEQYF
TRBV9,NA,TRBD2,TRBJ2-5,TGTGCCAGCAGCATAACTAGCGGGGGAATGGAGACCCAGTACTTC,CASSITSGGMETQYF
TRBV6-1,once,NA,TRBJ1-4,TGTGCCAGCAGTGAACAGGGCCAGAATGAAAAACTGTTTTTT,CASSEQGQNEKLFF
TRBV5-5,NA,TRBD2,TRBJ2-3,TGTGCCAGCAGCTGGGGGACTAGCCTAATGGCAGATACGCAGTATTTT,CASSWGTSLMADTQYF
TRBV6-5,few,NA,TRBJ1-4,TGTGCCAGCAGGAGAGGCGCCAATCGGGAAAAACTGTTTTTT,CASRRGANREKLFF
TRBV6-5,NA,NA,TRBJ1-1,TGTGCCAGCAGTTACTCGAGAGGAACGGGGGAAGCTTTCTTT,CASSYSRGTGEAFF
TRBV5-1,NA,NA,TRBJ2-5,TGCGCCAGCAGCTTGGCGACCCAGGGGGAGACCCAGTACTTC,CASSLATQGETQYF
TRBV11-2,NA,TRBD2,TRBJ2-7,TGTGCCAGCGGTTTTGGCGGGGGATCCTACGAGCAGTACTTC,CASGFGGGSYEQYF
TRBV10-3,NA,TRBD1,TRBJ2-5,TGTGCCACGGGGACAGGGGGGAATCTCCTCCAAGAGACCCAGTACTTC,CATGTGGNLLQETQYF
TRBV27,NA,TRBD1,TRBJ2-7,TGTGCCAGCAGAGCACAGGGGGCCTCCTACGAGCAGTACTTC,CASRAQGASYEQYF
TRBV6-5,NA,TRBD1,TRBJ1-2,TGTGCCAGCAGTTTAGGGACAGGGGGATTAAGTGGCTACACCTTC,CASSLGTGGLSGYTF
TRBV5-1,NA,TRBD2,TRBJ2-1,TGCGCCAGCAGCTTGCGCCCGGCATCCAGCGGGAGGGCCAATGAGCAGTTCTTC,CASSLRPASSGRANEQFF
TRBV28,NA,NA,TRBJ1-1,TGTGCCAGCGAAAAAGGGGTTACTGAAGCTTTCTTT,CASEKGVTEAFF
TRBV5-1,NA,TRBD1,TRBJ1-2,TGCGCCAGCAGGGGGACAGGGCGGATGGGCTACACCTTC,CASRGTGRMGYTF
TRBV4-1,NA,TRBD1,TRBJ1-1,TGCGCCAGCAGCCAAGAAAGGCCAGGGGGAAGGACTGAAGCTTTCTTT,CASSQERPGGRTEAFF
TRBV10-3,NA,NA,TRBJ1-5,TGTGCCATCAGTCTAGACTCATTTGGTCAGCCCCAGCATTTT,CAISLDSFGQPQHF
TRBV29-1,NA,TRBD2,TRBJ2-1,TGCAGCGTTGGGATCGGACTAGCGGGAGGCCTGAGCTCCTACAATGAGCAGTTCTTC,CSVGIGLAGGLSSYNEQFF
TRBV9,NA,NA,TRBJ2-3,TGTGCCAGCAGCGTGACTAGTTTGGCAGATACGCAGTATTTT,CASSVTSLADTQYF
TRBV4-2,NA,TRBD1,TRBJ2-7,TGTGCCAGCAGCCAAGGAGGGGGCGCCTACGAGCAGTACTTC,CASSQGGGAYEQYF
TRBV28,NA,NA,TRBJ2-7,TGTGCCAGCAGCCTGAGCTCCTACGAGCAGTACTTC,CASSLSSYEQYF
TRBV11-2,NA,NA,TRBJ2-3,TGTGCCAGCAGGCTCGGGGATACGCAGTATTTT,CASRLGDTQYF
TRBV29-1,NA,TRBD1,TRBJ2-7,TGCAGCGTTGACCTCCTACTGGGACAGGAGACCTACGAGCAGTACTTC,CSVDLLLGQETYEQYF
TRBV6-6,once,TRBD1,TRBJ2-7,TGTGCCAGCAGTTACCCTCCGGGACAGGGGGCTGACGAGCAGTACTTC,CASSYPPGQGADEQYF
TRBV27,NA,NA,TRBJ2-7,TGTGCCAGCAGTTTTTCTCAGGGCTACGAGCAGTACTTC,CASSFSQGYEQYF
TRBV27,once,TRBD2,TRBJ2-2,TGTGCCAGCAGTTTATTGCTAGCGGGAGGGACCGGGGAGCTGTTTTTT,CASSLLLAGGTGELFF
TRBV5-4,NA,TRBD1,TRBJ1-1,TGTGCCAGCAGCCCCAGGACAGGGGGAACTGAAGCTTTCTTT,CASSPRTGGTEAFF
TRBV28,NA,TRBD1,TRBJ2-1,TGTGCCAGCAGTTTACGACAGGGGTTGGGTGACAATGAGCAGTTCTTC,CASSLRQGLGDNEQFF
TRBV11-2,NA,NA,TRBJ2-2,TGTGCCAGCAGCTCCCTTAGGGAGAGCACCGGGGAGCTGTTTTTT,CASSSLRESTGELFF
TRBV5-1,NA,TRBD1,TRBJ2-1,TGCGCCAGCAGCCCGGGCCATCATACAGGTAATTATCTAGGACAGGGAAGACACAATGAGCAGTTCTTC,CASSPGHHTGNYLGQGRHNEQFF
TRBV11-2,once,NA,TRBJ1-2,TGTGCCAGCAGCTCCTTACAGGGAAGATTGGGCTACACCTTC,CASSSLQGRLGYTF
TRBV7-9,once,TRBD1,TRBJ1-1,TGTGCCAGCAGCTTAGGACAGGGCACTGAAGCTTTCTTT,CASSLGQGTEAFF
TRBV25-1,NA,NA,TRBJ2-1,TGTGCCACCCTCTTTCATGAGCAGTTCTTC,CATLFHEQFF